This T cell receptor beta chain was sequenced in a study of shared clonotypes between healthy human individuals (dated by TCRdb to the early 2020s). As for the study more broadly: The cohort included a few men and a couple of women between 18 and 49 years of age. For each donor, CD4 naive and CD4 memory were each run on three plates, CD8 naive on two plates, and CD8 memory on one plate. To estimate repertoire size and how much clonotypes are shared between individuals, the study performed deep sequencing of blood TCR repertoires from roughly five healthy adults. To increase sequencing depth and limit assay-specific biases, TCR repertoire library preparation and sequencing were carried out by different laboratories using diverse techniques. Between about 0.94 and 8.9 billion PBMCs per donor were obtained by leukapheresis. The investigation overall reported the following: Estimated clonotype richness was generally larger for naive than for memory subsets. The small number of donors limited the genetic and exposure-history diversity represented. Sampling was restricted to blood, and TCR repertoires in tissues likely differ from the TCR repertoires found in blood. Sharing across a few donors was observed for about 5% of naive CD4, 3.5% of naive CD8, 2% to 2.5% of memory CD4, and over 0.3% of memory CD8 clonotypes. Compared with non-shared clonotypes, clonotypes shared by all four sorted-subset donors had higher generation probabilities. Rarefaction of sorted-subset datasets indicated incomplete sequencing despite the large sequencing depth. Pairwise subsampling led to the expectation that sequencing depth would affect the degree of clonotype sharing among donors.

Worth noting for this clone: Its antigen is still unknown. No much larger clonotype is one base removed from it; base qualities were not supplied.

Using the deep immunoSEQ assay, TCR CDR3 regions were amplified from genomic DNA by multiplex PCR. Extracted genomic DNA from each cell subset was distributed evenly across all wells of several immunoSEQ 96-well plates, and each plate was treated as a replicate. For sorted subsets, each replicate PCR was loaded with approximately 200 ng genomic DNA, equivalent to approximately 27,000 T cell genomes. Purified libraries were measured with a Qubit 3.0 fluorometer, size-checked on a Bioanalyzer 2100, and measured again with the KAPA Library Quantification kit. Every immunoSEQ 96-well plate was sequenced on a separate single-read 150-cycle Illumina NextSeq 550 flow cell. In the authors' own workflow: Because only junctional sequences without quality scores were contained in the immunoSEQ output, filtering matching that applied to full-length reads could not be performed. To assign V/J genes and CDR3, sequences were annotated against IMGT germline references using PyIR, a Python wrapper for IgBLAST v1.9. Reads with weak V/J assignments (E-value above 1e-6), missing CDR3, stop codons, out-of-frame junctions, or ambiguous translated residues were removed. V3J clonotypes were defined as sequences sharing the same inferred V gene, J gene, and CDR3 amino acid sequence. The percentage overlap between two repertoires was calculated by dividing the number of shared unique clonotypes by the size of the smaller repertoire. Repertoire richness was assessed with RTK rarefaction, the Chao1 estimator, and Recon v2.1 estimates of unobserved clonotypes. Generation probabilities for all TCRbeta clonotypes obtained by the gDNA method from a handful of donors were computed using OLGA. The immuneACCESS repertoire file appears here via TCRdb, limited to in-frame rearrangements. These files lack a portion of the clones; in checked studies, under half of the deficit traces to unresolved V genes, and the cause of the others is not known. That table supplies the V and J calls and clone size; D and trimming were determined from the DNA. This sample gives over 800,000 clones in total; more than 85% of them show up just once. More than 20% of the sample rests with the top ten.

Taken from the germline V gene, the CDR1 and CDR2 loops are ENHRY and SYGVKD. Measured from the cysteine to the phenylalanine, the CDR3 is 16 residues long. Solely the CDR3 DNA is kept, with 48 bases framed from the first base. V lost 3 bases and J lost 8 bases, and the count of bases not matched to a germline gene is 10. CD8 naive samples consisted of CD45RO-negative cells that were positively selected for CCR7, yielding a CD45RA+CCR7+ population without TemRA cells. The donors were healthy, HIV-negative adults who had no recently reported acute infections or vaccinations. Only Caucasian adults living in Nashville, Tennessee, USA were represented among the donors. Blood was collected by leukapheresis, and PBMCs were isolated by Ficoll-Histopaque density gradient centrifugation and then cryopreserved in liquid nitrogen vapor phase. Purity and quantity of every magnetically sorted T cell population were checked by analytical flow cytometry. Genomic DNA was isolated from every sorted fraction and measured by UV absorbance on a Nanodrop 2000c.

The sequence was collected from a man aged 25 to 40 in good health. Rearrangement joined TRBV10-3 to TRBJ2-1; TRBD2 aligns with 10 central bases. The sequenced material came from naive CD8+ T cells sorted from blood. The cell subset or site tag for this specimen amounts to: CD45RA+CCR7+. Here is the DNA: TGTGCCATCAGTGAAAGAGGGGAACTAGCGGGATATGAGCAGTTCTTC. It is translated as CAISERGELAGYEQFF.